This TCR beta chain originates from a study of neurological immune-mediated disorders. V lost 3 bases, J lost 5 bases, and 10 bases lay in between. The CDR3 spans 12 residues. In germline, CDR1 is DFQATT, CDR2 SNEGSKA (reference sequence). As for the cDNA, it was generated by 5'RACE with 10-nucleotide random UMIs. TCRdb itself ran the 5' RACE reads through MiXCR, one entry per CDR3 protein. The data hold 65,000 to 80,000 distinct CDR3 sequences, with 4.5% to 5.5% observed a single time. This clonotype was recorded at least ten times. The receptor was derived from a woman in her 70s with multiple sclerosis. The chain couples TRBV20-1 to TRBJ2-5; D is possibly TRBD1 (7 bases). Sequences were obtained from PBMCs. The CDR3 DNA reads TGCAGTGCTAGGGCAGGGGGGGAGACCCAGTACTTC. Its translation is CSARAGGETQYF.